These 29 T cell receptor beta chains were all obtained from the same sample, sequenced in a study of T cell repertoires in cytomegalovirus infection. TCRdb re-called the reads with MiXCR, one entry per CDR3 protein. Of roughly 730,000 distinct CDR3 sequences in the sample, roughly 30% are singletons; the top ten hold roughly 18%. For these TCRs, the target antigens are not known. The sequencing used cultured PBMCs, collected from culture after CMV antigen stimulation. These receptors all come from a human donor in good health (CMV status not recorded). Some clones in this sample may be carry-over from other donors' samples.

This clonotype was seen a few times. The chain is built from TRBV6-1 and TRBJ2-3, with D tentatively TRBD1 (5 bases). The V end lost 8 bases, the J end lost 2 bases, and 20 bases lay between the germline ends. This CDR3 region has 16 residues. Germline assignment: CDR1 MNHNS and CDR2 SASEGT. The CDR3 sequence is CASPKRAFGATDTQYF. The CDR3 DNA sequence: TGTGCCAGCCCAAAGAGAGCGTTTGGGGCCACAGATACGCAGTATTTT.

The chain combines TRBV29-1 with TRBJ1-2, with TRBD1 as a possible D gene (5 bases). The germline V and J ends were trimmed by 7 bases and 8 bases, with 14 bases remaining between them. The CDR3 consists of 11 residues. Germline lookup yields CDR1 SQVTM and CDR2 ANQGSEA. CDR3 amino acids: CSAWDVDGYTF. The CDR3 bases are TGCAGCGCATGGGACGTCGACGGCTACACCTTC. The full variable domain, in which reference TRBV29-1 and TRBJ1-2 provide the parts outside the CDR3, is SAVISQKPSRDICQRGTSLTIQCQVDSQVTMMFWYRQQPGQSLTLIATANQGSEATYESGFVIDKFPISRPNLTFSTLTVSNMSPEDSSIYLCSAWDVDGYTFGSGTRLTVV.

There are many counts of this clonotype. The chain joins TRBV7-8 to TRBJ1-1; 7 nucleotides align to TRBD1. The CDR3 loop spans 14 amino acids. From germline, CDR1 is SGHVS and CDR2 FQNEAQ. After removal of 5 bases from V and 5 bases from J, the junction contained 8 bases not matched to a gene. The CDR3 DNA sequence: TGTGCCAGCAGCCCTTACAGGGGTCCTACTGAAGCTTTCTTT. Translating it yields CASSPYRGPTEAFF.

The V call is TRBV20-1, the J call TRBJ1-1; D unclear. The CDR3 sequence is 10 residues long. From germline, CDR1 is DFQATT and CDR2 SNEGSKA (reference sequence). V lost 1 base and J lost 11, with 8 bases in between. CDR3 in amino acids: CSARGVAAFF. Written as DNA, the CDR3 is TGCAGTGCTAGAGGGGTCGCGGCTTTCTTT.

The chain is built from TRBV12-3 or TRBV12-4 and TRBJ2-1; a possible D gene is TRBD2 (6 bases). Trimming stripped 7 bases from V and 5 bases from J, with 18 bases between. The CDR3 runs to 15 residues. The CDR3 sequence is CASTWGDAGNNEQFF. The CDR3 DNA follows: TGTGCCAGCACCTGGGGGGACGCTGGAAACAATGAGCAGTTCTTC.

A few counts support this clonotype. The CDR3 reads CASSRHRGAGQPQHF. The CDR3 nucleotides read TGTGCCAGCAGCCGTCACAGGGGGGCTGGTCAGCCCCAGCATTTT. The chain combines TRBV12-3 or TRBV12-4 with TRBJ1-5, with 8 bases lining up with TRBD1. This CDR3 region has 15 residues. V trimming: 6 bases; J trimming: 6 bases; junction bases outside the gene matches: 10.

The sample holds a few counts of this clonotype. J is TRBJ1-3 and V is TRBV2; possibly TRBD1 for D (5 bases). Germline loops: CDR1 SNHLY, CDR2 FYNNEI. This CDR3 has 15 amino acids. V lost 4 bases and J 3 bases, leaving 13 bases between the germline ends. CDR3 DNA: TGTGCCAGCAGTGCCACAGTGGGGGTTGGAAACACCATATATTTT. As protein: CASSATVGVGNTIYF.

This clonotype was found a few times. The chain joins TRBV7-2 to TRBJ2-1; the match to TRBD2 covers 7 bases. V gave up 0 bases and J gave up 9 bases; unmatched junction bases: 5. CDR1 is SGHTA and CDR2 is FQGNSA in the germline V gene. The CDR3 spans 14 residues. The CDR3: CASSLARERGEQFF. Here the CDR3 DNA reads TGTGCCAGCAGCTTAGCAAGGGAGCGGGGTGAGCAGTTCTTC.

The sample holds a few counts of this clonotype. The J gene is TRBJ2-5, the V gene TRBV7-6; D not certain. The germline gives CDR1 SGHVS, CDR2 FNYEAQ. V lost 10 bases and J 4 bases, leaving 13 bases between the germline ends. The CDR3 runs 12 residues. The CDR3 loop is CATRLDGETQYF. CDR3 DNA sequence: TGTGCCACCCGGTTGGACGGAGAGACCCAGTACTTC.

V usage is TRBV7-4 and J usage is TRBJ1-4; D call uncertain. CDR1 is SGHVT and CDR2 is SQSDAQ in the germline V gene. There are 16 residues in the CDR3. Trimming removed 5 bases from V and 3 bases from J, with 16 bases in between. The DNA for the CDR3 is TGTGCCAGCAGCAAGAGAGGCGGGCAGGCTAATGAAAAACTGTTTTTT. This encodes CASSKRGGQANEKLFF.

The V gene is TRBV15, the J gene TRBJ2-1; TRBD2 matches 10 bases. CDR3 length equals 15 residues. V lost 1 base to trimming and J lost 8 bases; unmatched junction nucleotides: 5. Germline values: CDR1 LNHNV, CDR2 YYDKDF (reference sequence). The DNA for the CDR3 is TGTGCCACCAGCAGAGGGCTAGCGGGAGCTGATGAGCAGTTCTTC. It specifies CATSRGLAGADEQFF.

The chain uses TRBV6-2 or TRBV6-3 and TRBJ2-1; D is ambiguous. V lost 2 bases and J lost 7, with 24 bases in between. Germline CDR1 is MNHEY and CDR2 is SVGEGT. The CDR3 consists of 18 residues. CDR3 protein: CASSYQPGQVEIGNEQFF. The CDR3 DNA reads TGTGCCAGCAGTTACCAACCGGGCCAGGTCGAAATAGGGAATGAGCAGTTCTTC.

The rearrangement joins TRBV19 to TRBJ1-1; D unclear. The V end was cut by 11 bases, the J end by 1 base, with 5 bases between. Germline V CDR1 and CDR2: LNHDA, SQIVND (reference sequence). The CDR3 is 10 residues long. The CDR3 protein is CAVGNTEAFF. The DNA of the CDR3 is TGTGCCGTTGGGAACACTGAAGCTTTCTTT.

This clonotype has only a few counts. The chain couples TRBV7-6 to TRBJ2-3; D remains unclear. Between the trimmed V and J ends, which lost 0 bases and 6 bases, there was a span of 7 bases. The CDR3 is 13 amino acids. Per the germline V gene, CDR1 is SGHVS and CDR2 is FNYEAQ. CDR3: CASSLALLDTQYF. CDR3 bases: TGTGCCAGCAGCTTAGCCCTGTTGGATACGCAGTATTTT. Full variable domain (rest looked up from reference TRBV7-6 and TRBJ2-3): GAGVSQSPRYKVTKRGQDVALRCDPISGHVSLYWYRQALGQGPEFLTYFNYEAQQDKSGLPNDRFSAERPEGSISTLTIQRTEQRDSAMYRCASSLALLDTQYFGPGTRLTVL.

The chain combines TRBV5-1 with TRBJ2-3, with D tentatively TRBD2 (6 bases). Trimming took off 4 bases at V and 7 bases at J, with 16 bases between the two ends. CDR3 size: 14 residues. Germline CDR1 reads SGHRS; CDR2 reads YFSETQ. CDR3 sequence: CASSPGLSLNTQYF. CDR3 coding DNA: TGCGCCAGCAGCCCGGGACTTTCTCTGAATACGCAGTATTTT.

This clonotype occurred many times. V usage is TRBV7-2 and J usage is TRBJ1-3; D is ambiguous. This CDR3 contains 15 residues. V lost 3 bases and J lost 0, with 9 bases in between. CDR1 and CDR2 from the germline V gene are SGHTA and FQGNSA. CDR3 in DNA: TGTGCCAGCAGCTTTGGAGGGTTCTCTGGAAACACCATATATTTT. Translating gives CASSFGGFSGNTIYF.

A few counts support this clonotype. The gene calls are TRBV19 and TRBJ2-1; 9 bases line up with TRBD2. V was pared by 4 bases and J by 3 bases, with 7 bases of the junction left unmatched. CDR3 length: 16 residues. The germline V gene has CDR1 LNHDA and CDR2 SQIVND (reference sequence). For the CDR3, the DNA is TGTGCCAGTAGTACCGTAGCGGGAGAGAACTACAATGAGCAGTTCTTC. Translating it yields CASSTVAGENYNEQFF.

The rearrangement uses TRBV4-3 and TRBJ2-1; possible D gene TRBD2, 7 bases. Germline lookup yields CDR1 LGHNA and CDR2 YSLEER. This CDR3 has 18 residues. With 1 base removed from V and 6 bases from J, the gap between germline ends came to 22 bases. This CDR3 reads CASSQGLRGAGSINEQFF. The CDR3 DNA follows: TGCGCCAGCAGCCAAGGCCTCCGGGGGGCCGGGAGTATCAATGAGCAGTTCTTC.

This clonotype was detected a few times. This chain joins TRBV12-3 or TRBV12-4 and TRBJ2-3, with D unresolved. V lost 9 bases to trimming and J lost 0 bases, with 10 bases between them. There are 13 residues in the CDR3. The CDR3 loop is CASDRSSTDTQYF. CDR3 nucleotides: TGTGCCAGTGATCGTTCTAGCACAGATACGCAGTATTTT.

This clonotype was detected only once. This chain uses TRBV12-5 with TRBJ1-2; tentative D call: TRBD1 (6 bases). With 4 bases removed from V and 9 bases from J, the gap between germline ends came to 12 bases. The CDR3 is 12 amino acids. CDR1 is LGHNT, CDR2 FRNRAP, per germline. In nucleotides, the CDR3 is TGTGCTAGTGGTTCGGGGGCGGGAAGCTACACCTTC. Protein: CASGSGAGSYTF.

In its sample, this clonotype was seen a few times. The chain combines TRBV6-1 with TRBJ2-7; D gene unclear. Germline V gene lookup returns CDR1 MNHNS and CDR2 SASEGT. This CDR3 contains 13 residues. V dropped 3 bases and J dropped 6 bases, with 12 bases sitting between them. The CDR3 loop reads CASSEGIRGEQYF. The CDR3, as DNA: TGTGCCAGCAGTGAGGGGATAAGAGGCGAGCAGTACTTC.

CDR3 protein: CASRRSGTSGNNEQFF. The DNA of the CDR3 is TGTGCCAGCAGACGCTCCGGGACTAGCGGAAACAATGAGCAGTTCTTC. This chain uses TRBV7-9 with TRBJ2-1; 11 bases line up with TRBD2. Germline CDR1 SEHNR, CDR2 FQNEAQ (reference sequence). There are 16 residues in the CDR3. The ends lost 6 bases at V and 5 bases at J; junction bases unmatched: 9.

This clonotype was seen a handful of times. The CDR3 sequence is CASSRRTSGGSTDTQYF. CDR3 sequence (DNA): TGTGCCAGTAGTCGCCGGACTAGCGGTGGGAGCACAGATACGCAGTATTTT. V and J are TRBV19 and TRBJ2-3, with TRBD2 matching over 10 bases. Looked up from germline, CDR1 is LNHDA and CDR2 is SQIVND (reference sequence). The CDR3 is 17 residues long. V shed 5 bases and J 0 bases; nucleotides not matched to a gene: 8.

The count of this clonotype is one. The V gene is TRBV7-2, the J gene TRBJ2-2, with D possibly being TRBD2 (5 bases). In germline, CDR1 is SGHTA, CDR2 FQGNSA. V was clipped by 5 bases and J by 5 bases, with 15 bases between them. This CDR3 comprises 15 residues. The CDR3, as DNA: TGTGCCAGCAGCCCATCTCGGGAAGGGACCGGGGAGCTGTTTTTT. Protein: CASSPSREGTGELFF.

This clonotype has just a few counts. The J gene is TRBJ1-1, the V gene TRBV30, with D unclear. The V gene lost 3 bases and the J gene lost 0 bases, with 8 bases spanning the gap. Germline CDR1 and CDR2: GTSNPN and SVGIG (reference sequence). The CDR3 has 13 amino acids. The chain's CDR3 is CAWSAGVNTEAFF. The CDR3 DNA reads TGTGCCTGGAGCGCCGGGGTGAACACTGAAGCTTTCTTT.

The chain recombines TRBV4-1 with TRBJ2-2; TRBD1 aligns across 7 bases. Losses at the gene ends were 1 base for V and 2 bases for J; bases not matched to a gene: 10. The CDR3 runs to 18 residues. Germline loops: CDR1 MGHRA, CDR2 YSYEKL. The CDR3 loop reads CASSQGLRPGGNTGELFF. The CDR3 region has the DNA TGCGCCAGCAGCCAAGGGTTAAGACCAGGGGGAAACACCGGGGAGCTGTTTTTT.

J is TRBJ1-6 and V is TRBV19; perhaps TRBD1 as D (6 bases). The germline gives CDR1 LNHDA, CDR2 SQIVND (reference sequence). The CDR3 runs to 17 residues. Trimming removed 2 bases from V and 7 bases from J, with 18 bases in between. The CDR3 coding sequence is TGTGCCAGTAGTATACGAGCTACAGGGTTCAGCAATTCACCCCTCCACTTT. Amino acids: CASSIRATGFSNSPLHF.

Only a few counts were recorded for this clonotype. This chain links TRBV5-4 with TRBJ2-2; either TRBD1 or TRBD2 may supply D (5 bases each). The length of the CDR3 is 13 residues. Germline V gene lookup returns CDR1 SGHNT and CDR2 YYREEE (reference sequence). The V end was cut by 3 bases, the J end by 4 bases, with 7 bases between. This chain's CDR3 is CASSWGFTGELFF. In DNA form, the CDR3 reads TGTGCCAGCAGCTGGGGGTTCACCGGGGAGCTGTTTTTT.

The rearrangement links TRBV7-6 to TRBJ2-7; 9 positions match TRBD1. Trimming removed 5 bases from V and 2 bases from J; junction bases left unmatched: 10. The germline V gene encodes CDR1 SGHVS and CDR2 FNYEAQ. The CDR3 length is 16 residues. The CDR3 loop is CASSINSGQGAYEQYF. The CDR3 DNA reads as TGTGCCAGCAGCATTAACTCGGGACAGGGAGCCTACGAGCAGTACTTC.